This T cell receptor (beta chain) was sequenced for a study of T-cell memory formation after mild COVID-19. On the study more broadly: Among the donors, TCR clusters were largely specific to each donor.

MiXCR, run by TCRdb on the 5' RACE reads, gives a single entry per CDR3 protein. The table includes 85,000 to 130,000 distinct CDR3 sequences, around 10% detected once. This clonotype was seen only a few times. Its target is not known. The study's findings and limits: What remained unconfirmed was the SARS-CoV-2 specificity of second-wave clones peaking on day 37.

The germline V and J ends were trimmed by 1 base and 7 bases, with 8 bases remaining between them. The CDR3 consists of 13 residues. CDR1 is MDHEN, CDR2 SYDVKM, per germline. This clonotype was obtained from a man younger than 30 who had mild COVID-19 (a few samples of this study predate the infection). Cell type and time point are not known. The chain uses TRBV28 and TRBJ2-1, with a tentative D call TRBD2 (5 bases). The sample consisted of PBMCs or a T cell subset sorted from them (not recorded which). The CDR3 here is CASSLSGWNEQFF. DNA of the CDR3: TGTGCCAGCAGTTTATCGGGGTGGAATGAGCAGTTCTTC.